The following is a T cell receptor beta chain sequence with its context. How the authors handled the data: Researchers report that nucleated cell counts were estimated from reference gene primer amplification. Repertoires were generated with immunoSEQ multiplex PCR, while TCRdb's copy carries only in-frame clones and drops some. The V and J calls and clone size are taken from that table; D and trimming were inferred from the DNA. This table holds some 490,000 clones, approximately 85% found once. The record originates from a study of blood T cell repertoires in COVID-19. The overall study: Samples representing acute and convalescent COVID-19 were sourced from the United States, Italy and Spain. PBMCs, B-cell-depleted T cells, or T cells provided the cDNA or gDNA that made up the material.

V shed 6 bases and J shed 5 bases, with 17 bases lying between them. Per the germline V gene, CDR1 is SGHRS and CDR2 is YFSETQ. The CDR3 totals 14 residues. The rearrangement uses TRBV5-1 and TRBJ1-1, with D perhaps matching TRBD1 (6 bases). The source is a human donor in a cohort sampled during active COVID-19. Specimen: peripheral blood. The CDR3 sequence is CASTLDGGRTEAFF. CDR3 DNA sequence: TGCGCCAGCACCTTAGACGGGGGGCGGACTGAAGCTTTCTTT.